One and the same sample provided the 25 T cell receptor beta chains below, sequenced in a study of blood T cell repertoires in COVID-19. Data came from immunoSEQ multiplex PCR; TCRdb stores just in-frame clones and leaves some out. The sample records around 100,000 clones, about 89% being singletons. The material sequenced was peripheral blood. The receptors come from a man in his forties or fifties with acute or convalescent COVID-19.

The chain carries TRBV6-5 and TRBJ1-1; 8 bases map to TRBD1. Trimming removed 6 bases from V and 1 base from J; junction bases left unmatched: 4. The CDR3 totals 14 residues. The germline V gene has CDR1 MNHEY and CDR2 SVGAGI. The CDR3 sequence is CASRDRAGNTEAFF. The CDR3 nucleotides read TGTGCCAGCAGGGACAGGGCTGGGAACACTGAAGCTTTCTTT.

The genes are TRBV4-1 and TRBJ2-2; D is uncertain. This CDR3 comprises 16 residues. The germline CDR1 and CDR2 sequences are MGHRA and YSYEKL. The V end lost 1 base, the J end lost 9 bases, and 18 bases lay between the germline ends. The CDR3 region is CASSQVDLVVVRELFF. In nucleotides, the CDR3 is TGCGCCAGCAGCCAAGTTGATCTAGTTGTGGTTCGGGAGCTGTTTTTT.

The rearrangement uses TRBV12-3 or TRBV12-4 and TRBJ1-4; D not certain. The CDR3 spans 13 residues. Trimming cost V 6 bases and J 6 bases, with 11 bases left between them. The CDR3 protein is CASSGRRYEKLFF. In nucleotides, the CDR3 is TGTGCCAGCAGCGGGAGGCGGTATGAAAAACTGTTTTTT.

As DNA, the CDR3 is TGCAGCGTTCGTCCCGGGACTAGCGTCATCGATACGCAGTATTTT. Amino acids: CSVRPGTSVIDTQYF. V and J are TRBV29-1 and TRBJ2-3; the match to TRBD2 covers 10 bases. The V segment lost 5 bases and the J segment 6 bases; nucleotides outside the gene matches: 11. This CDR3 is built from 15 residues. In germline, CDR1 is SQVTM, CDR2 ANQGSEA.

The chain is built from TRBV3-1 (or the pseudogene TRBV3-2) and TRBJ1-5, with D perhaps matching TRBD1 (6 bases). V lost 0 bases, J lost 3 bases, and 9 bases lay in between. CDR1 and CDR2 (germline): LGHDT, YNNKEL (reference sequence). The CDR3 extends over 15 amino acids. This CDR3 reads CASSQDRTVNQPQHF. The CDR3 bases are TGTGCCAGCAGCCAAGACCGGACAGTCAATCAGCCCCAGCATTTT.

The J gene is TRBJ2-7, the V gene TRBV24-1, with a weak D call TRBD1 (6 bases). The CDR3 loop spans 14 amino acids. CDR1 and CDR2 (germline): KGHDR, SFDVKD. Trimming shortened V by 2 bases and J by 9 bases, and 16 bases separated the two germline ends. The CDR3 nucleotides are TGTGCCACCAGTGATTACGACAGGCGTTCGGGGCAGTACTTC. Amino acid sequence: CATSDYDRRSGQYF.

This chain joins TRBV10-3 and TRBJ2-1; 8 bases line up with TRBD1. Germline values: CDR1 ENHRY, CDR2 SYGVKD. The CDR3 spans 16 residues. Trimming removed 7 bases from V and 1 base from J; junction bases left unmatched: 9. CDR3 sequence: CAIKQTDRGSYNEQFF. The CDR3 DNA reads as TGTGCCATCAAACAGACTGACAGGGGTTCCTACAATGAGCAGTTCTTC.

The CDR3 loop reads CASSDGGEYEQYF. The CDR3 coding sequence is TGTGCCAGCAGTGATGGGGGCGAGTACGAGCAGTACTTC. The J gene is TRBJ2-7, the V gene TRBV6-1, with D possibly being TRBD1 (6 bases). The CDR3 is 13 amino acids. Per germline, CDR1 MNHNS and CDR2 SASEGT. Trimming cost V 3 bases and J 4 bases, with 10 bases left between them.

The V and J genes are TRBV5-1 and TRBJ1-4; the match to TRBD1 covers 9 bases. Trimming at V came to 0 bases and at J to 8 bases, leaving 11 bases not matched to a gene. CDR3 length equals 17 residues. In germline, CDR1 is SGHRS, CDR2 YFSETQ. This chain's CDR3 is CASSLGQQGAPGEKLFF. The DNA of the CDR3 is TGCGCCAGCAGCTTGGGCCAACAGGGGGCGCCGGGAGAAAAACTGTTTTTT. Using reference TRBV5-1 and TRBJ1-4 for the parts outside the CDR3, the full variable domain is KAGVTQTPRYLIKTRGQQVTLSCSPISGHRSVSWYQQTPGQGLQFLFEYFSETQRNKGNFPGRFSGRQFSNSRSEMNVSTLELGDSALYLCASSLGQQGAPGEKLFFGSGTQLSVL.

The chain is built from TRBV9 and TRBJ2-2; TRBD1 is a possible D gene (5 bases). This CDR3 has 15 residues. CDR1 is SGDLS, CDR2 YYNGEE, per germline. The germline V and J ends were trimmed by 0 bases and 2 bases, with 8 bases remaining between them. CDR3 residues: CASSVGGLNTGELFF. CDR3 sequence (DNA): TGTGCCAGCAGCGTAGGGGGCCTTAACACCGGGGAGCTGTTTTTT.

The CDR3 region is CASTTGQDRGETQYF. The CDR3 DNA reads as TGTGCCAGTACCACCGGACAGGATCGTGGGGAGACCCAGTACTTC. V usage is TRBV19 and J usage is TRBJ2-5; TRBD1 aligns across 7 bases. CDR1 is LNHDA, CDR2 SQIVND, per germline (reference sequence). The J segment lost 5 bases and the V segment lost 7 bases, leaving 13 bases of the junction unmatched. The CDR3 is 15 amino acids.

The count of this clone is one. The chain employs TRBV6-4 and TRBJ2-7, with 8 bases lining up with TRBD1. The CDR3 runs to 18 residues. Germline CDR1 is MRHNA and CDR2 is SNTAGT. V shed 2 bases and J 2 bases; nucleotides not matched to a gene: 14. The CDR3 is CASSDLTDRGQKPYEQYF. The CDR3 bases are TGTGCCAGCAGTGACCTTACCGACAGGGGCCAAAAACCCTACGAGCAGTACTTC.

The chain is built from TRBV28 and TRBJ2-3; TRBD2 agrees at 7 bases. The CDR3 loop spans 11 amino acids. Germline V gene lookup returns CDR1 MDHEN and CDR2 SYDVKM. V gave up 5 bases and J gave up 8 bases; unmatched junction bases: 1. Here the CDR3 DNA reads TGTGCCAGCAGTGGGGGGGGTACGCAGTATTTT. Translation: CASSGGGTQYF. The entire variable domain, with the rest obtained from reference TRBV28 and TRBJ2-3, is as follows: DVKVTQSSRYLVKRTGEKVFLECVQDMDHENMFWYRQDPGLGLRLIYFSYDVKMKEKGDIPEGYSVSREKKERFSLILESASTNQTSMYLCASSGGGTQYFGPGTRLTVL.

This clone was found a few times. The gene calls are TRBV30 and TRBJ2-7; tentative D call: TRBD2 (5 bases). This CDR3 spans 12 amino acids. Per the germline V gene, CDR1 is GTSNPN and CDR2 is SVGIG (reference sequence). Between the trimmed V and J ends, which lost 5 bases and 4 bases, there was a span of 12 bases. CDR3 nucleotides: TGTGCCTGGGGGCCGGGGATTTACGAGCAGTACTTC. Translation: CAWGPGIYEQYF.

The V and J genes are TRBV18 and TRBJ2-1; 7 bases match TRBD1. V lost 5 bases, J lost 8 bases, and 6 bases stayed unmatched. This CDR3 has 13 amino acids. CDR1 is KGHSH, CDR2 LQKENI, per germline. CDR3 residues: CASSLTGLDEQFF. CDR3 bases: TGTGCCAGCTCATTGACAGGGCTCGATGAGCAGTTCTTC.

This chain links TRBV5-1 with TRBJ2-2, with TRBD2 identical over 12 bases. The trim removed 4 bases at V and 5 bases at J, leaving 3 bases unmatched. This CDR3 spans 15 amino acids. Germline V CDR1 and CDR2: SGHRS, YFSETQ. Here the CDR3 DNA reads TGCGCCAGCAGCCGAACTAGCGGGAGGACCGGGGAGCTGTTTTTT. Translated, it gives CASSRTSGRTGELFF.

The chain uses TRBV18 and TRBJ2-4, with D tentatively TRBD1 (6 bases). The CDR3 consists of 15 residues. V lost 2 bases and J 0 bases, leaving 8 bases between the germline ends. The germline V gene has CDR1 KGHSH and CDR2 LQKENI. CDR3 DNA sequence: TGTGCCAGCTCACCAGGGGGCGAAGCCAAAAACATTCAGTACTTC. Protein: CASSPGGEAKNIQYF.

The chain employs TRBV7-9 and TRBJ1-5; no definite D call. The CDR3 runs 16 residues. CDR1 SEHNR and CDR2 FQNEAQ come from the germline V gene (reference sequence). V dropped 6 bases and J dropped 3 bases, with 18 bases sitting between them. In nucleotides, the CDR3 is TGTGCCAGCAGTCAGGAATCTGGACTGAACAATCAGCCCCAGCATTTT. It yields the protein CASSQESGLNNQPQHF.

This rearrangement joins TRBV6-5 to TRBJ1-4; TRBD1 aligns across 12 bases. With 7 bases clipped from V and 6 bases from J, the junction kept 6 bases outside the gene matches. CDR3 length: 15 amino acids. Looked up from germline, CDR1 is MNHEY and CDR2 is SVGAGI. The CDR3: CASTRDRGLYEKLFF. As DNA, the CDR3 is TGTGCCAGCACTCGGGACAGGGGGCTATATGAAAAACTGTTTTTT.

The chain joins TRBV5-1 to TRBJ2-7, with D uncertain. This CDR3 has 14 amino acids. V lost 0 bases and J 5 bases, leaving 12 bases between the germline ends. Germline assignment: CDR1 SGHRS and CDR2 YFSETQ. CDR3 coding DNA: TGCGCCAGCAGCTTGGAAGACATGTGGAACGAGCAGTACTTC. This sequence encodes CASSLEDMWNEQYF.

The chain combines TRBV4-1 with TRBJ2-7; 7 bases map to TRBD1. This CDR3 is built from 14 residues. Germline loops: CDR1 MGHRA, CDR2 YSYEKL. V lost 1 base and J lost 4; bases outside the gene matches: 4. The CDR3 protein is CASSQGGQTYEQYF. For the CDR3, the DNA is TGCGCCAGCAGCCAAGGGGGACAGACGTACGAGCAGTACTTC.

CDR3 nucleotides: TGTGCCAGTAGTCCCCGGCCAGGGGCCAATTCACCCCTCCACTTT. Translating gives CASSPRPGANSPLHF. This chain connects TRBV19 to TRBJ1-6; D might be TRBD1 (6 bases). The CDR3 contains 15 residues. Germline CDR1 reads LNHDA; CDR2 reads SQIVND (reference sequence). Trimming removed 5 bases at V and 7 bases at J, with 15 bases between.

In DNA, the CDR3 is TGCAGTGCTAGTACAGGGACAGATACGCAGTATTTT. Translating it yields CSASTGTDTQYF. The chain employs TRBV20-1 and TRBJ2-3; D may be TRBD1 (6 bases). This CDR3 has 12 residues. Germline V gene sequence: CDR1 DFQATT, CDR2 SNEGSKA (reference sequence). V lost 3 bases and J 3 bases, leaving 7 bases between the germline ends.

The chain is built from TRBV7-2 and TRBJ2-5, with 8 bases aligning to TRBD2. This CDR3 contains 15 residues. CDR1 and CDR2 from the germline V gene are SGHTA and FQGNSA. V shed 7 bases, J shed 0 bases, and the junction held 7 bases outside the gene matches. The CDR3 DNA is TGTGCCAGCACCCGGTTTAGCGGGAACCAAGAGACCCAGTACTTC. Its protein product is CASTRFSGNQETQYF. Variable domain in full (rest from reference TRBV7-2 and TRBJ2-5): GAGVSQSPSNKVTEKGKDVELRCDPISGHTALYWYRQSLGQGLEFLIYFQGNSAPDKSGLPSDRFSAERTGGSVSTLTIQRTQQEDSAVYLCASTRFSGNQETQYFGPGTRLLVL.

CDR3 sequence: CASSWGTSGTYEQFF. As DNA, the CDR3 is TGTGCCAGTAGTTGGGGAACTAGCGGGACTTATGAGCAGTTCTTC. V usage is TRBV19 and J usage is TRBJ2-1; 10 nucleotides match TRBD2. V shed 5 bases, J shed 8 bases, and the junction held 9 bases outside the gene matches. The CDR3 spans 15 residues. Germline V gene sequence: CDR1 LNHDA, CDR2 SQIVND (reference sequence).